This TCR beta chain originates from a study of blood T cell repertoires in COVID-19. Turning to the study itself: Both acute and convalescent COVID-19 samples were obtained from the United States, Italy and Spain. T cells, B-cell-depleted T cells, or PBMCs supplied cDNA or gDNA.

Per the original methods: Reference gene primer amplification yielded estimated nucleated cell counts. Method: immunoSEQ multiplex PCR; TCRdb's copy keeps in-frame clones and lacks some. V, J and clone size reflect that table, while D and trimming were determined from the DNA. The sample has fewer than 150,000 clones; 88% are singletons. The V gene's germline CDR1 is PRHDT and CDR2 FYEKMQ (reference sequence). V dropped 3 bases and J dropped 8 bases, with 7 bases sitting between them. The CDR3 contains 11 residues. The V gene is TRBV13, the J gene TRBJ1-2; D uncertain. The clonotype was recovered from a woman aged 45-65 years with active or convalescent COVID-19. Specimen: peripheral blood. In DNA form, the CDR3 reads TGTGCCAGCAGCTTCGGGAGCGGCTACACCTTC. Protein sequence: CASSFGSGYTF.